This T cell receptor beta chain was identified in a study of identical twins. Study-level findings and limits: The abundant beta clonotypes from cord blood had fewer insertions, and memory repertoires had none of this. Without tracking the same donors, conclusions rested on cross-sectional statistical analysis. Potential partial confounding of zero-insertion analyses by invariant MAIT and iNKT cells was noted.

A single record per CDR3 protein comes from TCRdb applying MiXCR to the 5' RACE reads. The table has about 530,000 distinct CDR3 sequences, about 20% seen once; the top ten hold around 0.5%. This clonotype was detected ten times or more. Its antigen remains unidentified. V gave up 6 bases and J gave up 1 base; unmatched junction bases: 8. There are 15 residues in the CDR3. A further study also used this sample, focusing on yellow fever vaccine responses in identical twins.

The rearrangement links TRBV12-3 or TRBV12-4 to TRBJ1-1; TRBD1 matches 7 bases. The TCR originated in a woman aged 18-30 years in good health. Sequenced material: CD4+ T cells sorted from blood. CDR3 loop: CASSLPGTANTEAFF. The DNA of the CDR3 is TGTGCCAGCAGCTTACCCGGGACAGCGAACACTGAAGCTTTCTTT.